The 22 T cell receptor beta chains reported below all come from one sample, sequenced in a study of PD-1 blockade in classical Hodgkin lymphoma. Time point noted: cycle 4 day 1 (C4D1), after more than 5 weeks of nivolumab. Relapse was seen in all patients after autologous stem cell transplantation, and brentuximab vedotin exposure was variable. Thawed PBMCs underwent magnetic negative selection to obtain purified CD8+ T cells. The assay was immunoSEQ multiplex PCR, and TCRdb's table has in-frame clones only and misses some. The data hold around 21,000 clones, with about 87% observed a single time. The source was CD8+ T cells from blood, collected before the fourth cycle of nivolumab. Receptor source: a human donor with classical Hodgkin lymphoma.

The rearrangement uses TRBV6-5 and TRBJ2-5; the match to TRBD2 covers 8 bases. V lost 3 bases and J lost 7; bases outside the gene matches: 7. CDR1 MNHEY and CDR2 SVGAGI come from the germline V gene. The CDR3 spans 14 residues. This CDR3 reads CASSYQDGGGTQYF. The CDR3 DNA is TGTGCCAGCAGTTATCAAGACGGGGGGGGGACCCAGTACTTC.

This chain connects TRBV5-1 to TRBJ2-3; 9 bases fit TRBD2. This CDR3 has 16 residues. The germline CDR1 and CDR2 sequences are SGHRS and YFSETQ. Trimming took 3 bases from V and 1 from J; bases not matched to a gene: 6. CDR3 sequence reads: CASSWPPSGGTDTQYF. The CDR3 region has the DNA TGCGCCAGCAGCTGGCCCCCTAGCGGGGGCACAGATACGCAGTATTTT.

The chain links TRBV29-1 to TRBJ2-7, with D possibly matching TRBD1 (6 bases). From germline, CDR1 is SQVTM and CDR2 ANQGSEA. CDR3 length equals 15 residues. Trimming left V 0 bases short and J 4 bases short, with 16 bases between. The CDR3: CSVEDLVQGAYEQYF. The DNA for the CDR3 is TGCAGCGTTGAAGATCTCGTACAGGGAGCTTACGAGCAGTACTTC.

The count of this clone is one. CDR3 region: CASSSRELRDRGIYEQYF. The CDR3 region has the DNA TGTGCCAGCAGTTCTAGAGAACTCCGGGACAGGGGGATTTACGAGCAGTACTTC. V gene TRBV28 combines with J gene TRBJ2-7; 11 bases agree with TRBD1. This CDR3 has 18 amino acids. V was pared by 4 bases and J by 4 bases, with 15 bases of the junction left unmatched. Germline V gene data show CDR1 as MDHEN and CDR2 as SYDVKM.

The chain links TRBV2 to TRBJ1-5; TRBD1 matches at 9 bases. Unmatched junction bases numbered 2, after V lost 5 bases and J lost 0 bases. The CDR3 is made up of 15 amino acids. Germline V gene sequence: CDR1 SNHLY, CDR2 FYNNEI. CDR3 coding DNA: TGTGCCAGCAGTCCGGACAGGGGTAGCAATCAGCCCCAGCATTTT. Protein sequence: CASSPDRGSNQPQHF.

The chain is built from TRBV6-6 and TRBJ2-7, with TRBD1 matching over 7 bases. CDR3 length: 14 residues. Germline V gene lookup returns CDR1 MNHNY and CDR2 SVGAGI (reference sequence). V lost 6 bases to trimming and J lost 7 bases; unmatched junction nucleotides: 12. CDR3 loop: CASSPGDSPNEQYF. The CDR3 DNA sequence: TGTGCCAGCAGCCCCGGGGACAGCCCTAATGAGCAGTACTTC.

In nucleotides, the CDR3 is TGTGCCAGCAGCGTAGATCCAGGGGGCCACGAGCAGTACTTC. Encoded protein: CASSVDPGGHEQYF. The chain has TRBV9 and TRBJ2-7, with 8 bases lining up with TRBD1. Germline V CDR1 and CDR2: SGDLS, YYNGEE. Trimming at V came to 0 bases and at J to 5 bases, leaving 4 bases not matched to a gene. CDR3 length: 14 residues. Full variable domain (remainder filled in from reference TRBV9 and TRBJ2-7): DSGVTQTPKHLITATGQRVTLRCSPRSGDLSVYWYQQSLDQGLQFLIQYYNGEERAKGNILERFSAQQFPDLHSELNLSSLELGDSALYFCASSVDPGGHEQYFGPGTRLTVT.

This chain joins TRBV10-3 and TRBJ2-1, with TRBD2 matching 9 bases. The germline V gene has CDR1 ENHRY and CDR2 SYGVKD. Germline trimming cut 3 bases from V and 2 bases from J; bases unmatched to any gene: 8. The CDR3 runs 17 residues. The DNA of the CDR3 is TGTGCCATCAGTGATCTACCTAGCGGGGTGACCTACAATGAGCAGTTCTTC. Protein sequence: CAISDLPSGVTYNEQFF.

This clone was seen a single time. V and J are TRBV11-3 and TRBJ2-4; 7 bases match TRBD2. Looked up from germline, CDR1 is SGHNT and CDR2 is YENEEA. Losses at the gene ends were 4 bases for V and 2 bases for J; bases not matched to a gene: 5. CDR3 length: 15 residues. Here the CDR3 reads CASSSSGLSKNIQYF. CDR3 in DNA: TGTGCCAGCAGCTCCTCGGGACTATCCAAAAACATTCAGTACTTC.

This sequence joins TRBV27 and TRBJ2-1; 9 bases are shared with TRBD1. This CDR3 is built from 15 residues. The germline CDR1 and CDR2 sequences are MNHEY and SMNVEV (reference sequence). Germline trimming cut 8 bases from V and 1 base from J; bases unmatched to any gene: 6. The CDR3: CASGQGPPSYNEQFF. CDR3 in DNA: TGTGCCAGCGGACAGGGGCCCCCTTCCTACAATGAGCAGTTCTTC.

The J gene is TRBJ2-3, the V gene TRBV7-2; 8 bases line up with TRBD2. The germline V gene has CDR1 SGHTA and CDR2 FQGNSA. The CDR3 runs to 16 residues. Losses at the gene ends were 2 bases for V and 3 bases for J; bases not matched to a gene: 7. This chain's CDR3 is CASSLRWREETDTQYF. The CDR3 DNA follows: TGTGCCAGCAGCTTACGCTGGCGGGAGGAGACAGATACGCAGTATTTT.

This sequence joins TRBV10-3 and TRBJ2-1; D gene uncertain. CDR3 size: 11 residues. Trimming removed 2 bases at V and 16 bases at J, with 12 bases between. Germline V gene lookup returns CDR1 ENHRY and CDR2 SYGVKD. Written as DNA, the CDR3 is TGTGCCATCAGTGAGGGGCGCCGAGGATTCTTC. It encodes CAISEGRRGFF.

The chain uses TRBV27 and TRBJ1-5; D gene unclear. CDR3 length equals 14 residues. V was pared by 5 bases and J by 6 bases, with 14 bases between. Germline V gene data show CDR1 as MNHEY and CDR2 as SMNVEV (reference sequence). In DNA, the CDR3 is TGTGCCAGCAGTGTCGACTCCCGGGGTCAGCCCCAGCATTTT. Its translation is CASSVDSRGQPQHF.

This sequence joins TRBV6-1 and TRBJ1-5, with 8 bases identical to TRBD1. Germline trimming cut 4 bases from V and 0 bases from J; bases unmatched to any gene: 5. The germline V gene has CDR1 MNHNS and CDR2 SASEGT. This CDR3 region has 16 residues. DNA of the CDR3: TGTGCCAGCAGTGCACCTGGACAGGGTAGCAATCAGCCCCAGCATTTT. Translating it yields CASSAPGQGSNQPQHF.

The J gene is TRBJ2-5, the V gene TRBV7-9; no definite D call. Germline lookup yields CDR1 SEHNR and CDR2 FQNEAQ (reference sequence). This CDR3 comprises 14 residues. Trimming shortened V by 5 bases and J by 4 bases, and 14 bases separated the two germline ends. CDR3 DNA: TGTGCCAGCAGCCTAACTCAACCGATAGAGACCCAGTACTTC. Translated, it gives CASSLTQPIETQYF.

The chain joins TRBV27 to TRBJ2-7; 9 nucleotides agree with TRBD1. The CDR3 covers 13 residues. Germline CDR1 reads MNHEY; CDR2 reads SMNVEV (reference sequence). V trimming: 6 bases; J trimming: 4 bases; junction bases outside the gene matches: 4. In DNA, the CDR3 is TGTGCCAGCAGCACCGGGACAGGGTACGAGCAGTACTTC. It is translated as CASSTGTGYEQYF.

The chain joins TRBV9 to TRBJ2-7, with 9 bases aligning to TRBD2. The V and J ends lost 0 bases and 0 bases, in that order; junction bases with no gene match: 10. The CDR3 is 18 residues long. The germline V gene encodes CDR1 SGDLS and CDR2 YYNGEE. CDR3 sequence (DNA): TGTGCCAGCAGCGTAGGGGATAGCGGGAGCTTGAGCTCCTACGAGCAGTACTTC. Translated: CASSVGDSGSLSSYEQYF. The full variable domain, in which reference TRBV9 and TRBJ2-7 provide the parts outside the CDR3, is DSGVTQTPKHLITATGQRVTLRCSPRSGDLSVYWYQQSLDQGLQFLIQYYNGEERAKGNILERFSAQQFPDLHSELNLSSLELGDSALYFCASSVGDSGSLSSYEQYFGPGTRLTVT.

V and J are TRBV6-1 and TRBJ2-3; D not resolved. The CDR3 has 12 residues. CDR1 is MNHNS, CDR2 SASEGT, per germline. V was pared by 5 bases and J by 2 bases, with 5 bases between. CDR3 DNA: TGTGCCAGCAGTAAATTCACAGATACGCAGTATTTT. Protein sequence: CASSKFTDTQYF.

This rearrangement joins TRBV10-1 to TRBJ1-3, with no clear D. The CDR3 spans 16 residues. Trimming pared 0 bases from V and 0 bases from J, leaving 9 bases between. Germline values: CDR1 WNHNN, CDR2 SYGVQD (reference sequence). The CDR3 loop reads CASSESSGASGNTIYF. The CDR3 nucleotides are TGCGCCAGCAGTGAGTCTTCCGGAGCCTCTGGAAACACCATATATTTT.

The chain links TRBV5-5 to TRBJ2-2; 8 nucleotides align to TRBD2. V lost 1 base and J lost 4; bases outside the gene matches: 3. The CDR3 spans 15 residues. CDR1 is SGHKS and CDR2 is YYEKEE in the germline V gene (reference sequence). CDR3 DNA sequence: TGTGCCAGCAGCTTGTACCGGGAGGGCACCGGGGAGCTGTTTTTT. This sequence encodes CASSLYREGTGELFF.

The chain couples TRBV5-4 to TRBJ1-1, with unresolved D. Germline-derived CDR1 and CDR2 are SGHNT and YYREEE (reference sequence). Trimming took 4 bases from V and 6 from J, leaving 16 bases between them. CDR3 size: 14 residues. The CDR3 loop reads CASSLSTRQAEAFF. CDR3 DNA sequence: TGTGCCAGCAGCCTTTCAACAAGACAAGCTGAAGCTTTCTTT.

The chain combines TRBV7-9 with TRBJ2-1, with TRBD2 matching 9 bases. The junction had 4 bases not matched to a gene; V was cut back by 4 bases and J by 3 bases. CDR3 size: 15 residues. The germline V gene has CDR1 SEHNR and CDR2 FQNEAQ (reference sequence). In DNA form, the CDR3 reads TGTGCCAGCAGCTCAGGACTAGCGAGCTACAATGAGCAGTTCTTC. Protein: CASSSGLASYNEQFF.